This TCR beta chain was recovered during a study of shared clonotypes between healthy human individuals. Trimming stripped 4 bases from V and 2 bases from J, with 23 bases between. This CDR3 region has 18 residues. Germline V gives CDR1 LNHDA, CDR2 SQIVND (reference sequence). In the source study's methods: ImmunoSEQ output held junction-only sequences without quality scores, so filtering differed. Assay: immunoSEQ multiplex PCR; the TCRdb copy retains only in-frame clones and omits some. V and J calls and clone size are as listed in that table; D and trimming were resolved from the DNA. This sample has approximately 2,200,000 clones; about 93% occur once, and the top ten carry around 1.7%. This clone appeared once. Naive CD8 cells comprised CD45RO-negative, CCR7-positively selected cells, excluding terminally differentiated effector memory CD45RA+ cells. Donation came from healthy HIV-negative adults that had no recent acute infections or vaccinations. Each donor was a Caucasian adult residing in Nashville, Tennessee.

The rearrangement links TRBV19 to TRBJ1-2; tentative D call: TRBD1 (5 bases). The sample taken for sequencing was naive CD8+ T cells from PBMCs. This TCR was sampled from a man aged 18-30 years in good health. Some clones in this sample may be carry-over from other donors' samples. In nucleotides, the CDR3 is TGTGCCAGTAGTAGATTACACGCGCCTACGGGGGAAAACTATGGCTACACCTTC. It specifies CASSRLHAPTGENYGYTF.